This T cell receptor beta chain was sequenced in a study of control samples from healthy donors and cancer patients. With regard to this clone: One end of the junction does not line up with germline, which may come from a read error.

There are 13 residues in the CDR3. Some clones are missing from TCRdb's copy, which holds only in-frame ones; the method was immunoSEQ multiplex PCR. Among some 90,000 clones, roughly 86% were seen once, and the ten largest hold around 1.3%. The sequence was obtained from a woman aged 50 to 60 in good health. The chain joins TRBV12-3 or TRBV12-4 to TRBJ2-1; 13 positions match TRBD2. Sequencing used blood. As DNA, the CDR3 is TGTGCCAGCAGTCTAGGACTAGCGGGAGAGGTGCTCTTC. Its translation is CASSLGLAGEVLF.